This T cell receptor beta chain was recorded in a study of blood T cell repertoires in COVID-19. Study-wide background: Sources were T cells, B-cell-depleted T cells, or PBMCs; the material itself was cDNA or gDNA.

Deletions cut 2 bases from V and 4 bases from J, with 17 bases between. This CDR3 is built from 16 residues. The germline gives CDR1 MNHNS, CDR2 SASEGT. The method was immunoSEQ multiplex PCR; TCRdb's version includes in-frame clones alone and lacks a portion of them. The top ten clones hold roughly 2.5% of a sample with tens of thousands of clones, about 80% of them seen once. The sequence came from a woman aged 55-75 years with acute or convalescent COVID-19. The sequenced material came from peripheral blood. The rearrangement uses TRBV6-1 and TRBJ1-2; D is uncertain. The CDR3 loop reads CASSELVGDRSYGYTF. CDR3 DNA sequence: TGTGCCAGCAGTGAATTAGTGGGCGATAGATCCTATGGCTACACCTTC.